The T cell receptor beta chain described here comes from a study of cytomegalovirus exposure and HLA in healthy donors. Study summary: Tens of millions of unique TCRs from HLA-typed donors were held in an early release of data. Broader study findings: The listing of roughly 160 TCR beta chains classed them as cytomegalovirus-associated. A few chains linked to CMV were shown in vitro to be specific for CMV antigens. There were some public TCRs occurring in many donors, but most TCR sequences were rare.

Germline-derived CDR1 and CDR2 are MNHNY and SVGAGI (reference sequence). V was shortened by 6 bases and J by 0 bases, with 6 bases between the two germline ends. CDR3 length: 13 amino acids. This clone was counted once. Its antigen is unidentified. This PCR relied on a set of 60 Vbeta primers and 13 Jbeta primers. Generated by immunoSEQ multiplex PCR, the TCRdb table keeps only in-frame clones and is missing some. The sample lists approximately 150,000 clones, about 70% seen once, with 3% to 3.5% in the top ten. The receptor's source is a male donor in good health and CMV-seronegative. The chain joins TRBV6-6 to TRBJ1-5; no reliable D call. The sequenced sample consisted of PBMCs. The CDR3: CASREYSNQPQHF. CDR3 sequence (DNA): TGTGCCAGCAGGGAGTATAGCAATCAGCCCCAGCATTTT.